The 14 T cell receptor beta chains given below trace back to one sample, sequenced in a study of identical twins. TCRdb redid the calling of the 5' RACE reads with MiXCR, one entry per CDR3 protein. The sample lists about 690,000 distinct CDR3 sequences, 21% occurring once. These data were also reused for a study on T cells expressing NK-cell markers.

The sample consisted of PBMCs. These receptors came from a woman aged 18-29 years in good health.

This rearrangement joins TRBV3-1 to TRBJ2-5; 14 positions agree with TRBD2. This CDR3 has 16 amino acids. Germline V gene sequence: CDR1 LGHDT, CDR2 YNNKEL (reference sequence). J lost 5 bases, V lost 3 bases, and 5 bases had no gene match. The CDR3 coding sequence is TGTGCCAGCAGCCAGGGGACTAGCGGGAGAGGGGAGACCCAGTACTTC. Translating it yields CASSQGTSGRGETQYF.

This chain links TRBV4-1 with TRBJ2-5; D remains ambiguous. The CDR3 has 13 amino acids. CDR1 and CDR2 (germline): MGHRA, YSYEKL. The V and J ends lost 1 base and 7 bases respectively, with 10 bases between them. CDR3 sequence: CASSQVASGTQYF. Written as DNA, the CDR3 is TGCGCCAGCAGCCAAGTGGCTTCGGGGACCCAGTACTTC.

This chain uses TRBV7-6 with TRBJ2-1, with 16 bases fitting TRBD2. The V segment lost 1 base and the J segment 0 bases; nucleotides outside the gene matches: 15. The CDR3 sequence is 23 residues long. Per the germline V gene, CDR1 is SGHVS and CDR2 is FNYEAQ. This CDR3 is CASSLGVGLAGGPLRGSYNEQFF. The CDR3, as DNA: TGTGCCAGCAGCTTAGGAGTGGGACTAGCGGGAGGGCCTTTGCGGGGCTCCTACAATGAGCAGTTCTTC.

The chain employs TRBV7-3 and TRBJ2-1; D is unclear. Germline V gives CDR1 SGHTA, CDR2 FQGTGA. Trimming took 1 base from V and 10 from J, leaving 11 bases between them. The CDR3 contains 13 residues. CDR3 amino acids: CASSLRALGEQFF. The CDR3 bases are TGTGCCAGCAGCTTAAGGGCCTTAGGGGAGCAGTTCTTC. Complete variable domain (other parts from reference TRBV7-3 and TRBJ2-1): GAGVSQTPSNKVTEKGKYVELRCDPISGHTALYWYRQSLGQGPEFLIYFQGTGAADDSGLPNDRFFAVRPEGSVSTLKIQRTERGDSAVYLCASSLRALGEQFFGPGTRLTVL.

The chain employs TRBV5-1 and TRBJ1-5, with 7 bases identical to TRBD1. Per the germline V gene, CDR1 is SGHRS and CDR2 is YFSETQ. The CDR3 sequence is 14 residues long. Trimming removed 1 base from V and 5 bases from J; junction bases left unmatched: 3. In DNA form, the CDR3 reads TGCGCCAGCAGCTTGACAGGGGCCGATCAGCCCCAGCATTTT. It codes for CASSLTGADQPQHF.

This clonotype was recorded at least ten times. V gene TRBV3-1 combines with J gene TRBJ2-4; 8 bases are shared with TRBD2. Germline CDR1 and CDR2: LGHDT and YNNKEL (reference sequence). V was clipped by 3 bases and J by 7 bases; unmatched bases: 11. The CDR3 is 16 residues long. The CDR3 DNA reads TGTGCCAGCAGCCAGCCTGTAGCGGGATTTAGGAACATTCAGTACTTC. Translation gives CASSQPVAGFRNIQYF.

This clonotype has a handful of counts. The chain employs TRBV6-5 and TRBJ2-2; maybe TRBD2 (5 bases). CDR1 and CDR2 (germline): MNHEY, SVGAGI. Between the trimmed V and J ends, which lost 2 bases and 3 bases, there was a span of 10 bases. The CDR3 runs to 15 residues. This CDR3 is CASSYDGMYTGELFF. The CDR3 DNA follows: TGTGCCAGCAGTTACGACGGGATGTACACCGGGGAGCTGTTTTTT.

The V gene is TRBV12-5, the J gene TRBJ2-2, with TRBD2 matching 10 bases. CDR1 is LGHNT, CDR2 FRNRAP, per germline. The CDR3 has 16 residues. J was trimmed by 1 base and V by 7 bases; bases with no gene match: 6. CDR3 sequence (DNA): TGTGCTAGTGCCCTGACTAGCGGGTTGAACACCGGGGAGCTGTTTTTT. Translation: CASALTSGLNTGELFF.

The CDR3 reads CAISLDRGDPAFF. CDR3 bases: TGTGCCATCAGCCTCGACAGGGGCGATCCAGCTTTCTTT. The chain combines TRBV10-3 with TRBJ1-1; 8 bases map to TRBD1. CDR1 ENHRY and CDR2 SYGVKD come from the germline V gene. CDR3 length: 13 residues. Unmatched junction bases numbered 10, after V lost 6 bases and J lost 10 bases.

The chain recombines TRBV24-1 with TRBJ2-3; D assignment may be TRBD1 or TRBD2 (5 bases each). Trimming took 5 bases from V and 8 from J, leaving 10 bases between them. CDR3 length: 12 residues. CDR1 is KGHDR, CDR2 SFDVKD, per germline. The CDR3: CATSGPGRTQYF. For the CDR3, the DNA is TGTGCCACCAGTGGACCGGGGCGTACGCAGTATTTT.

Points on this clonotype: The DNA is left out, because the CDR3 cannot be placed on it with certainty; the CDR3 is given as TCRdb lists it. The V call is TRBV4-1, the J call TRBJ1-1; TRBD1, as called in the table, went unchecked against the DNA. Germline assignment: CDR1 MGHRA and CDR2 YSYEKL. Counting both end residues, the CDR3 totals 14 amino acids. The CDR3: CASSPVATGIAPFF.

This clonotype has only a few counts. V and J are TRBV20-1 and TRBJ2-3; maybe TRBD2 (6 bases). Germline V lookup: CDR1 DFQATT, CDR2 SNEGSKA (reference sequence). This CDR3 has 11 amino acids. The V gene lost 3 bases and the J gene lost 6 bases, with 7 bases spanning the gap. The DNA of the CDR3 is TGCAGTGCTAGGGGACTGGATACGCAGTATTTT. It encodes CSARGLDTQYF.

CDR3: CASSDRDRASYEQYF. The CDR3, as DNA: TGCGCCAGCAGCGACCGGGACAGGGCGTCCTACGAGCAGTACTTC. The chain recombines TRBV5-1 with TRBJ2-7; TRBD1 aligns across 9 bases. The V and J ends lost 4 bases and 1 base, in that order; junction bases with no gene match: 6. The CDR3 extends over 15 amino acids. Germline CDR1 and CDR2: SGHRS and YFSETQ.

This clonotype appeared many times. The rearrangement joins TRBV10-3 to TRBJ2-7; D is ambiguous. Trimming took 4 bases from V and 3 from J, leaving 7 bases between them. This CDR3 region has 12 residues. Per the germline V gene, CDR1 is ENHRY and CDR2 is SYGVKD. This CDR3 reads CAISAERYEQYF. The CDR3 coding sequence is TGTGCCATCAGTGCTGAGCGCTACGAGCAGTACTTC.